The rows below give T cell receptor beta chains drawn from one sample of a study of blood T cell repertoires in COVID-19. Measured with immunoSEQ multiplex PCR; TCRdb has only the in-frame clones, and not every one. Of 110,000 to 150,000 clones listed, about 89% are singletons. Sequencing input: peripheral blood. These receptors all come from a man between 60 and 75 years old with active or convalescent COVID-19. Each CDR3 is given with its conserved first and last residue. A D gene is named only where the DNA matches it firmly.

NA	TRBV28	TRBJ1-6	CASFVGGSSYNSPLHF	TGTGCCAGCTTTGTGGGGGGGAGCTCCTATAATTCACCCCTCCACTTT
TRBD1	TRBV6-6	TRBJ2-5	CASRDRAGETQYF	TGTGCCAGCAGGGACAGGGCAGGGGAGACCCAGTACTTC
NA	TRBV4-3	TRBJ1-2	CASSQAAQTFDGYTF	TGCGCCAGCAGCCAAGCAGCACAGACCTTCGATGGCTACACCTTC
NA	TRBV19	TRBJ1-3	CASSITGSGNTIYF	TGTGCCAGTAGTATAACAGGCTCTGGAAACACCATATATTTT
NA	TRBV24-1	TRBJ2-5	CATSDRDFPETQYF	TGTGCCACCAGTGATCGGGACTTTCCGGAGACCCAGTACTTC
NA	TRBV6-4	TRBJ1-2	CASRAAGSAYGYTF	TGTGCCAGCAGAGCCGCAGGGTCCGCCTATGGCTACACCTTC
NA	TRBV2	TRBJ2-7	CAAGSMPEQYF	TGTGCAGCGGGTTCCATGCCCGAGCAGTACTTC
NA	TRBV7-3	TRBJ2-5	CASSPGVRGTETQYF	TGTGCCAGCAGCCCGGGCGTTAGGGGCACGGAGACCCAGTACTTC
NA	TRBV9	TRBJ1-1	CASSAWERGTEAFF	TGTGCCAGCAGCGCGTGGGAAAGGGGGACTGAAGCTTTCTTT
TRBD2	TRBV24-1	TRBJ2-7	CATSDRGGNTIDEQYF	TGTGCCACCAGTGACCGGGGAGGGAACACCATCGACGAGCAGTACTTC
TRBD1	TRBV4-3	TRBJ2-6	CASSPSRGLDRAGANVLTF	TGCGCCAGCAGCCCCTCAAGGGGCCTTGACAGGGCTGGGGCCAACGTCCTGACTTTC